The rows below give T cell receptor beta chains drawn from one sample of a study of blood T cells in healthy people across ages. Via MiXCR, TCRdb re-called the 5' RACE reads, giving one row per CDR3 protein. The sample yields 1,800,000 or so distinct CDR3 sequences, roughly two fifths seen once. The material sequenced was blood. These receptors came from a human donor in good health. Both conserved end residues are part of each CDR3. A D gene is named only where the DNA matches it firmly. The size of a clone is reported for some rows only, either as once, few or many, or as a class for expanded clones.

TRBJ1-2,NA,TRBD1,TRBV6-2/TRBV6-3,CASSFIQGDYGYTF,TGTGCCAGCAGTTTTATACAGGGGGACTATGGCTACACCTTC
TRBJ2-5,NA,TRBD1,TRBV6-5,CASSGRQGEGETQYF,TGTGCCAGCAGTGGCAGACAGGGAGAAGGGGAGACCCAGTACTTC
TRBJ2-5,NA,NA,TRBV5-6,CASRETLGGRGQYF,TGTGCCAGCAGGGAGACACTAGGAGGCCGCGGGCAGTACTTC
TRBJ2-6,NA,NA,TRBV5-6,CASSPSWSGANVLTF,TGTGCCAGCAGCCCTAGCTGGTCTGGGGCCAACGTCCTGACTTTC
TRBJ1-4,NA,NA,TRBV29-1,CSVLSPATNEKLFF,TGCAGCGTCCTCAGTCCCGCAACTAATGAAAAACTGTTTTTT
TRBJ2-5,NA,NA,TRBV5-1,CANSLTGQESQYF,TGCGCCAACAGTCTGACAGGACAAGAGTCCCAGTACTTC
TRBJ1-2,NA,TRBD1,TRBV4-3,CASSQDRQGVWYGYTF,TGCGCCAGCAGCCAAGATCGACAGGGAGTGTGGTATGGCTACACCTTC
TRBJ1-5,NA,TRBD1,TRBV7-2,CASSLVQGAGQPQHF,TGTGCCAGCAGCTTAGTTCAGGGGGCCGGTCAGCCCCAGCATTTT
TRBJ2-1,NA,NA,TRBV6-2/TRBV6-3,CASSYVPDSTFF,TGTGCCAGCAGTTACGTCCCGGACAGCACGTTCTTC
TRBJ1-5,few,TRBD1,TRBV12-3/TRBV12-4,CASSADRMSNQPQHF,TGTGCCAGCAGTGCGGACAGGATGAGCAATCAGCCCCAGCATTTT
TRBJ1-2,few,NA,TRBV29-1,CSAPMQGKEGYTF,TGCAGCGCCCCTATGCAGGGGAAGGAGGGCTACACCTTC
TRBJ2-1,NA,TRBD2,TRBV11-2,CASSLGPGLAGSYNEQFF,TGTGCCAGCAGCTTAGGGCCGGGACTAGCGGGCTCCTACAATGAGCAGTTCTTC
TRBJ1-2,many,NA,TRBV4-1,CASSQVRDGYGYTF,TGCGCCAGCAGCCAAGTGAGGGACGGCTATGGCTACACCTTC
TRBJ2-7,NA,NA,TRBV6-5,CASSTRIGGDYEQYF,TGTGCCAGCAGTACCCGGATTGGAGGCGACTACGAGCAGTACTTC
TRBJ1-1,NA,NA,TRBV7-9,CASSLEQGGDTEAFF,TGTGCCAGCAGCTTAGAACAGGGAGGGGACACTGAAGCTTTCTTT
TRBJ1-2,NA,NA,TRBV4-3,CASSQDGDLYGYTF,TGCGCCAGCAGCCAAGATGGGGACCTCTATGGCTACACCTTC
TRBJ2-7,NA,TRBD1,TRBV6-1,CASSEAWDRGYEQYF,TGTGCCAGCAGTGAAGCATGGGACAGGGGCTACGAGCAGTACTTC
TRBJ1-5,NA,NA,TRBV7-8,CTSSSGREGNQPQHF,TGTACCAGCAGCTCCGGGCGGGAGGGCAATCAGCCCCAGCATTTT
TRBJ2-7,NA,NA,TRBV4-3,CASSKGGNSYEQYF,TGCGCCAGCAGTAAAGGGGGGAACTCCTACGAGCAGTACTTC
TRBJ1-1,few,TRBD1,TRBV20-1,CSAGTGRVNTEAFF,TGCAGTGCTGGGACAGGGAGGGTGAACACTGAAGCTTTCTTT
TRBJ2-4,NA,NA,TRBV7-2,CAGTLTSDYLNVQYF,TGTGCCGGCACTTTGACTTCCGACTATCTAAACGTTCAGTACTTC
TRBJ2-1,NA,NA,TRBV7-2,CASSFTTERSNEQFF,TGTGCCAGCAGCTTTACCACCGAAAGAAGCAATGAGCAGTTCTTC
TRBJ1-6,once,NA,TRBV6-5,CASSYVNADSPLHF,TGTGCCAGCAGTTACGTGAATGCGGATTCACCCCTCCACTTT
TRBJ2-5,few,NA,TRBV5-1,CASSSPGWEETQYF,TGCGCCAGCAGCTCGCCAGGGTGGGAAGAGACCCAGTACTTC
TRBJ2-3,NA,TRBD1,TRBV29-1,CSVERAGGRNTQYF,TGCAGCGTTGAGAGGGCAGGGGGTAGGAATACGCAGTATTTT
TRBJ1-1,few,NA,TRBV12-3/TRBV12-4,CASSSLSRLGTEAFF,TGTGCCAGCAGTTCCCTCAGTAGGCTGGGGACTGAAGCTTTCTTT
TRBJ2-5,few,TRBD1,TRBV5-1,CASSGQDAETQYF,TGCGCCAGCAGCGGACAGGACGCGGAGACCCAGTACTTC
TRBJ2-5,once,TRBD2,TRBV4-2,CASSQIPGLASETQYF,TGTGCCAGCAGCCAGATTCCGGGACTAGCTTCGGAGACCCAGTACTTC
TRBJ2-1,NA,NA,TRBV14,CASSLMIGGNEQFF,TGTGCCAGCAGCCTTATGATAGGGGGGAATGAGCAGTTCTTC
TRBJ1-1,NA,NA,TRBV20-1,CSAISSRSNTEAFF,TGCAGTGCTATCTCCTCCAGGAGTAACACTGAAGCTTTCTTT
TRBJ1-6,few,NA,TRBV24-1,CATTRHNSPLHF,TGTGCCACCACACGGCATAATTCACCCCTCCACTTT
TRBJ2-5,NA,NA,TRBV7-2,CANSVVWAQWETQYF,TGTGCCAACAGCGTAGTGTGGGCTCAATGGGAGACCCAGTACTTC
TRBJ1-4,NA,TRBD1,TRBV6-5,CAGRGTANNEKLFF,TGTGCCGGCAGAGGGACAGCGAATAATGAAAAACTGTTTTTT
TRBJ2-5,few,TRBD2,TRBV12-3/TRBV12-4,CASSGGLAGLETQYF,TGTGCCAGCAGTGGGGGACTAGCGGGTTTGGAGACCCAGTACTTC
TRBJ1-2,NA,NA,TRBV18,CASSPTTGTGYGYTF,TGTGCCAGCTCACCGACCACCGGGACGGGCTATGGCTACACCTTC
TRBJ1-2,few,NA,TRBV7-6,CASGPTADNYGYTF,TGTGCCAGCGGGCCAACAGCCGATAACTATGGCTACACCTTC
TRBJ2-5,few,TRBD1,TRBV7-9,CASSTRQGRETQYF,TGTGCCAGCAGCACCCGACAGGGAAGGGAGACCCAGTACTTC
TRBJ1-5,NA,NA,TRBV6-2/TRBV6-3,CASSSDGFGQPQHF,TGTGCCAGCAGCTCAGACGGATTCGGGCAGCCCCAGCATTTT
TRBJ2-5,NA,NA,TRBV7-2,CASSLRGRVGETQYF,TGTGCCAGCAGCTTACGGGGGCGCGTGGGAGAGACCCAGTACTTC
TRBJ2-3,few,NA,TRBV5-1,CASSLSPLGGDTQYF,TGCGCCAGCAGCTTGTCCCCGCTAGGAGGAGATACGCAGTATTTT
TRBJ2-3,few,NA,TRBV5-1,CASKALALADTQYF,TGCGCCAGCAAGGCCCTCGCCTTGGCAGATACGCAGTATTTT
TRBJ2-4,few,NA,TRBV12-5,CASGLVNIQYF,TGTGCTAGTGGTTTGGTAAACATTCAGTACTTC